One and the same sample provided the 23 T cell receptor beta chains below, sequenced in a study of human T cells and chemical hapten exposure. TCRdb fed the RACE reads into MiXCR, producing one record per CDR3 protein. The sample holds tens of thousands of distinct CDR3 sequences, approximately 10% seen once. The time point was: patch test 1, 2 weeks after DPC sensitization. Treatment meaning: therapeutic diphenylcyclopropenone sensitization with weekly scalp DPC. This sample comprised whole blood, obtained in connection with sensitization to the hapten diphenylcyclopropenone (DPC). These receptors all stem from a woman aged 55-70 years with alopecia areata. Some clones in this sample may be carry-over from other donors' samples.

The chain combines TRBV9 with TRBJ2-5; 12 nucleotides align to TRBD1. The CDR3 has 15 residues. V was pared by 4 bases and J by 4 bases, with 5 bases of the junction left unmatched. Germline V gene lookup returns CDR1 SGDLS and CDR2 YYNGEE. The CDR3 coding sequence is TGTGCCAGCAGCCCGATGGGACAGGGGGCAGAGACCCAGTACTTC. As protein: CASSPMGQGAETQYF. Full variable domain (missing parts from reference TRBV9 and TRBJ2-5): DSGVTQTPKHLITATGQRVTLRCSPRSGDLSVYWYQQSLDQGLQFLIQYYNGEERAKGNILERFSAQQFPDLHSELNLSSLELGDSALYFCASSPMGQGAETQYFGPGTRLLVL.

In its sample, this clonotype ranks as medium-sized. The rearrangement uses TRBV27 and TRBJ2-1, with 8 bases aligning to TRBD2. The CDR3 runs to 15 residues. Per the germline V gene, CDR1 is MNHEY and CDR2 is SMNVEV (reference sequence). V was clipped by 3 bases and J by 9 bases; unmatched bases: 10. CDR3: CASSFSAPGGGEQFF. In nucleotides, the CDR3 is TGTGCCAGCAGTTTTTCCGCACCGGGAGGGGGTGAGCAGTTCTTC.

This clonotype has a handful of counts. Compared with germline, one end of the junction differs, possibly owing to a read error. The V call is TRBV7-3, the J call TRBJ2-5; the D gene could be TRBD1 or TRBD2 (5 bases each). The CDR3 loop spans 14 amino acids. Germline V gene sequence: CDR1 SGHTA, CDR2 FQGTGA. The CDR3 sequence: CASSQSWDQETQYF. Here the CDR3 DNA reads TGTGCCAGCAGCCAAAGTTGGGACCAGGAGACCCAGTACTTC. The variable domain in full, completed from reference TRBV7-3 and TRBJ2-5, reads GAGVSQTPSNKVTEKGKYVELRCDPISGHTALYWYRQSLGQGPEFLIYFQGTGAADDSGLPNDRFFAVRPEGSVSTLKIQRTERGDSAVYLCASSQSWDQETQYFGPGTRLLVL.

The genes are TRBV7-9 and TRBJ1-5, with D uncertain. Germline CDR1 reads SEHNR; CDR2 reads FQNEAQ (reference sequence). V was cut by 3 bases and J by 2 bases, with 5 bases left in between. CDR3 length: 13 residues. In DNA form, the CDR3 reads TGTGCCAGCAGCTTTTCTGGCAATCAGCCCCAGCATTTT. Translation gives CASSFSGNQPQHF.

This clonotype has more than one count but fewer than ten. The J gene is TRBJ1-5, the V gene TRBV9; TRBD1 aligns across 7 bases. V was pared by 4 bases and J by 5 bases, with 6 bases of the junction left unmatched. This CDR3 region has 14 residues. Germline V gives CDR1 SGDLS, CDR2 YYNGEE. The CDR3 DNA is TGTGCCAGCAGCCCCGACAGGGCTCATCAGCCCCAGCATTTT. Translating it yields CASSPDRAHQPQHF.

In regard to this clonotype: With a much larger clone just one base away, this may be a read error. The rearrangement uses TRBV3-1 and TRBJ2-3; 7 bases match TRBD1. Germline V lookup: CDR1 LGHDT, CDR2 YNNKEL (reference sequence). V lost 10 bases to trimming and J lost 2 bases; unmatched junction nucleotides: 15. The CDR3 contains 16 residues. DNA of the CDR3: TGTGCCAACAGACAACGAGGGACAGAGTTCACAGATACGCAGTATTTT. It yields the protein CANRQRGTEFTDTQYF.

There are a few counts of this clonotype. V is TRBV10-1 and J is TRBJ2-2, with D possibly TRBD1 on 6 matching bases. CDR1 and CDR2 (germline): WNHNN, SYGVQD (reference sequence). V shed 5 bases and J shed 4 bases, with 11 bases lying between them. CDR3 length equals 14 residues. The CDR3 DNA sequence: TGCGCCAGCAGTTCTGGACAGATCACCGGGGAGCTGTTTTTT. Translating gives CASSSGQITGELFF.

The rearrangement uses TRBV27 and TRBJ2-7, with a tentative D call TRBD1 (6 bases). The CDR3 length is 13 residues. Germline assignment: CDR1 MNHEY and CDR2 SMNVEV (reference sequence). V was cut by 2 bases and J by 6 bases, with 11 bases left in between. As DNA, the CDR3 is TGTGCCAGCAGTTTACACACAGGGATCGAGCAGTACTTC. Translated: CASSLHTGIEQYF.

This clonotype was counted between two and nine times. The chain combines TRBV20-1 with TRBJ2-3; 7 bases are a match to TRBD2. The CDR3 has 15 residues. Germline trimming cut 0 bases from V and 0 bases from J; bases unmatched to any gene: 3. Germline values: CDR1 DFQATT, CDR2 SNEGSKA (reference sequence). CDR3 nucleotide sequence: TGCAGTGCTAGAGATGACGGGGGGAGCACAGATACGCAGTATTTT. Translated: CSARDDGGSTDTQYF.

The table lists this clonotype with many counts. V gene TRBV7-3 combines with J gene TRBJ2-5; 9 bases match TRBD2. V trimming: 5 bases; J trimming: 9 bases; junction bases outside the gene matches: 7. Germline CDR1 is SGHTA and CDR2 is FQGTGA. CDR3 length: 13 amino acids. The CDR3 loop is CASSSRREGAQYF. The CDR3 DNA is TGTGCCAGCAGCAGCCGGCGGGAGGGGGCCCAGTACTTC.

The V and J genes are TRBV6-1 and TRBJ1-5; 8 bases agree with TRBD1. This CDR3 comprises 17 residues. From germline, CDR1 is MNHNS and CDR2 SASEGT. J was trimmed by 4 bases and V by 6 bases; bases with no gene match: 14. The CDR3 sequence: CASRSDRGTDRNQPQHF. CDR3 bases: TGTGCCAGCAGATCAGACAGGGGAACGGATCGGAATCAGCCCCAGCATTTT.

This clonotype was counted many times. This rearrangement joins TRBV7-6 to TRBJ2-5, with 7 bases matching TRBD1. The ends lost 4 bases at V and 1 base at J; junction bases unmatched: 9. Germline V lookup: CDR1 SGHVS, CDR2 FNYEAQ. The CDR3 is 16 amino acids. The CDR3 DNA reads TGTGCCAGCAGCTCGCACCCTGCAGGGGGCCAAGAGACCCAGTACTTC. Amino acids: CASSSHPAGGQETQYF.

V is TRBV30 and J is TRBJ2-4; 7 nucleotides match TRBD1. Germline lookup yields CDR1 GTSNPN and CDR2 SVGIG (reference sequence). The CDR3 consists of 15 residues. The V and J ends lost 4 bases and 3 bases, in that order; junction bases with no gene match: 9. The DNA of the CDR3 is TGTGCCTGGAAACGACAGGGAATAGGCAAAAACATTCAGTACTTC. Translation gives CAWKRQGIGKNIQYF.

The table lists this clonotype with many counts. The gene calls are TRBV5-5 and TRBJ2-1; 15 positions match TRBD2. V was pared by 3 bases and J by 8 bases, with 3 bases of the junction left unmatched. CDR1 SGHKS and CDR2 YYEKEE come from the germline V gene (reference sequence). The CDR3 is made up of 15 amino acids. The CDR3 here is CASSSGLAGGHEQFF. CDR3 nucleotides: TGTGCCAGCAGCTCCGGACTAGCGGGGGGGCATGAGCAGTTCTTC.

In this sample, this clonotype turned up many times. The chain carries TRBV7-2 and TRBJ2-3; 8 nucleotides align to TRBD2. The CDR3 is 17 residues long. Per the germline V gene, CDR1 is SGHTA and CDR2 is FQGNSA. With V trimmed by 1 base and J by 0 bases, 6 bases remained unmatched. The chain's CDR3 is CASSLGASGSSTDTQYF. The CDR3 region has the DNA TGTGCCAGCAGCTTAGGAGCTAGCGGGTCTAGCACAGATACGCAGTATTTT.

This clonotype occurred many times. The CDR3 region is CASSTGTVQETQYF. DNA of the CDR3: TGTGCCAGCAGCACCGGGACGGTCCAAGAGACCCAGTACTTC. The J gene is TRBJ2-5, the V gene TRBV7-2, with D perhaps given as TRBD1 or TRBD2 (5 bases each). CDR1 SGHTA and CDR2 FQGNSA come from the germline V gene. This CDR3 is 14 amino acids long. Trimming removed 5 bases from V and 1 base from J, with 11 bases in between. The entire variable domain, with the rest obtained from reference TRBV7-2 and TRBJ2-5, is as follows: GAGVSQSPSNKVTEKGKDVELRCDPISGHTALYWYRQSLGQGLEFLIYFQGNSAPDKSGLPSDRFSAERTGGSVSTLTIQRTQQEDSAVYLCASSTGTVQETQYFGPGTRLLVL.

Ten or more counts support this clonotype. This chain uses TRBV19 with TRBJ2-5; D could derive from TRBD1 or TRBD2 (6 bases each). The ends were cut back, 6 bases at V and 5 bases at J, with 16 bases in the middle. This CDR3 comprises 14 residues. CDR1 and CDR2 from the germline V gene are LNHDA and SQIVND (reference sequence). The CDR3 reads CASRTNRAGETQYF. Written as DNA, the CDR3 is TGTGCCAGTAGAACCAACAGGGCGGGGGAGACCCAGTACTTC.

This clonotype was picked up a small number of times. The chain is built from TRBV7-9 and TRBJ2-7; D remains ambiguous. The V gene's germline CDR1 is SEHNR and CDR2 FQNEAQ (reference sequence). Trimming cost V 5 bases and J 2 bases, with 16 bases left between them. There are 15 residues in the CDR3. In nucleotides, the CDR3 is TGTGCCAGCAGCCTCCAGGCTTTAGGGACCTACGAGCAGTACTTC. Its protein product is CASSLQALGTYEQYF.

This clonotype was counted ten times or more. This chain joins TRBV2 and TRBJ1-2; TRBD1 matches 10 bases. This CDR3 has 14 residues. Trimming cost V 5 bases and J 7 bases; bases outside gene matches: 7. Per germline, CDR1 SNHLY and CDR2 FYNNEI. The DNA for the CDR3 is TGTGCCAGCAGTTCCGGGACAGGGGTGAGTGGCTACACCTTC. Translating gives CASSSGTGVSGYTF.

This clonotype was counted ten times or more. The chain links TRBV11-2 to TRBJ2-3; TRBD2 matches 7 bases. V was clipped by 2 bases and J by 8 bases; unmatched bases: 7. This CDR3 region has 14 residues. CDR1 SGHAT and CDR2 FQNNGV come from the germline V gene. Here the CDR3 reads CASSLTGGSSTQYF. CDR3 nucleotides: TGTGCCAGCAGCTTAACGGGCGGGAGTTCTACGCAGTATTTT.

The chain couples TRBV6-5 to TRBJ1-1; D not resolved. Per the germline V gene, CDR1 is MNHEY and CDR2 is SVGAGI. V gave up 0 bases and J gave up 7 bases, with 15 bases separating them. This CDR3 is 15 amino acids long. The CDR3 loop reads CASSYSSQAKGEAFF. For the CDR3, the DNA is TGTGCCAGCAGTTACTCGAGCCAGGCCAAGGGTGAAGCTTTCTTT.

This clonotype was seen only a few times. The chain recombines TRBV11-2 with TRBJ1-1; D remains unclear. Between the trimmed V and J ends, which lost 3 bases and 4 bases, there was a span of 12 bases. The CDR3 loop spans 14 amino acids. Germline assignment: CDR1 SGHAT and CDR2 FQNNGV. CDR3 in amino acids: CASSLFEGSTEAFF. Written as DNA, the CDR3 is TGTGCCAGCAGCTTGTTTGAAGGGTCCACTGAAGCTTTCTTT.

This clonotype was picked up a small number of times. The genes are TRBV6-5 and TRBJ2-2; 7 bases line up with TRBD2. Germline CDR1 MNHEY, CDR2 SVGAGI. J gave up 5 bases and V 6 bases, and 9 bases lay outside the gene matches. The CDR3 length is 15 residues. The CDR3 sequence: CASSLKTSRTGELFF. The CDR3 DNA reads TGTGCCAGCAGCCTTAAGACTAGCAGGACCGGGGAGCTGTTTTTT.